This note documents a single T cell receptor (beta chain) sequence. The entry originates in a study of cytomegalovirus exposure and HLA in healthy donors. Study summary: Assignment to the Caucasian-associated ancestry cluster applied to approximately 80% of the roughly 410 genotyped donors.

CDR1 and CDR2 from the germline V gene are MGHRA and YSYEKL. V was pared by 4 bases and J by 6 bases, with 16 bases between. The CDR3 is 15 residues long. The PCR was carried out with 60 Vbeta primers and 13 Jbeta primers. Here immunoSEQ multiplex PCR was the method, and the copy in TCRdb shows in-frame clones only, minus some. The repertoire table contains about 75,000 clones. Sequenced: PBMCs. The V gene is TRBV4-1, the J gene TRBJ2-1; a possible D gene is TRBD2 (5 bases). The receptor comes from a man younger than 35 in good health and CMV-seropositive. The CDR3 sequence: CASSLGITRGNEQFF. For the CDR3, the DNA is TGCGCCAGCAGCCTCGGGATCACCCGGGGCAATGAGCAGTTCTTC.